The next 23 T cell receptor beta chains were all read from a single sample in a study of shared clonotypes between healthy human individuals. Profiled with immunoSEQ multiplex PCR; TCRdb holds only in-frame clones, not every one. The sample has about 2 million clones, 95% seen once. The sample was naive CD4+ T cells sorted from blood. Subset defined: CD45RA+ positively selected. The receptors here all came from a man in his late teens or twenties in good health.

Note on this clone: The identical CDR3 is also encoded by other nucleotide sequences in the sample. The chain carries TRBV6-1 and TRBJ1-3; D is ambiguous. The CDR3 spans 12 residues. Trimming stripped 7 bases from V and 0 bases from J, with 4 bases between. CDR1 MNHNS and CDR2 SASEGT come from the germline V gene. CDR3 in amino acids: CASISSGNTIYF. CDR3 sequence (DNA): TGTGCCAGCATAAGCTCTGGAAACACCATATATTTT.

This chain connects TRBV2 to TRBJ1-4, with D perhaps matching TRBD1 (5 bases). Trimming stripped 6 bases from V and 4 bases from J, with 9 bases between. The CDR3 consists of 13 residues. From germline, CDR1 is SNHLY and CDR2 FYNNEI. In nucleotides, the CDR3 is TGTGCCAGCAGACGGGACCTTAATGAAAAACTGTTTTTT. Encoded protein: CASRRDLNEKLFF.

This chain uses TRBV28 with TRBJ1-2; D remains unclear. Looked up from germline, CDR1 is MDHEN and CDR2 is SYDVKM. Trimming stripped 2 bases from V and 0 bases from J, with 7 bases between. The CDR3 is 14 amino acids. The DNA of the CDR3 is TGTGCCAGCAGTTTAAAGGGTGCTAACTATGGCTACACCTTC. Encoded protein: CASSLKGANYGYTF.

The rearrangement uses TRBV5-1 and TRBJ2-1, with D unclear. The CDR3 is made up of 11 amino acids. The V end lost 1 base, the J end lost 8 bases, and 4 bases lay between the germline ends. Per the germline V gene, CDR1 is SGHRS and CDR2 is YFSETQ. CDR3 DNA: TGCGCCAGCAGCTTGTTCTATGAGCAGTTCTTC. It specifies CASSLFYEQFF.

This clone was found once. The rearrangement joins TRBV19 to TRBJ1-2; 7 bases match TRBD1. The trim removed 8 bases at V and 4 bases at J, leaving 10 bases unmatched. This CDR3 comprises 14 residues. The germline V gene encodes CDR1 LNHDA and CDR2 SQIVND (reference sequence). CDR3 sequence (DNA): TGTGCCAGTCAACACACAGGGGCTGGCTATGGCTACACCTTC. This sequence encodes CASQHTGAGYGYTF.

The rearrangement joins TRBV7-8 to TRBJ2-1; D not resolved. Germline V gene data show CDR1 as SGHVS and CDR2 as FQNEAQ. V gave up 0 bases and J gave up 8 bases, with 2 bases separating them. The CDR3 is made up of 11 amino acids. The chain's CDR3 is CASSLAYEQFF. The CDR3 coding sequence is TGTGCCAGCAGCTTAGCTTATGAGCAGTTCTTC.

The chain is built from TRBV7-9 and TRBJ2-5; TRBD2 agrees at 12 bases. The CDR3 is made up of 15 amino acids. V shed 5 bases and J 3 bases; nucleotides not matched to a gene: 4. Germline CDR1 is SEHNR and CDR2 is FQNEAQ (reference sequence). The CDR3 loop reads CASSPTSGGEETQYF. In DNA form, the CDR3 reads TGTGCCAGCAGCCCGACTAGCGGGGGAGAAGAGACCCAGTACTTC. Drawing the rest from reference TRBV7-9 and TRBJ2-5, the complete variable domain is DTGVSQNPRHKITKRGQNVTFRCDPISEHNRLYWYRQTLGQGPEFLTYFQNEAQLEKSRLLSDRFSAERPKGSFSTLEIQRTEQGDSAMYLCASSPTSGGEETQYFGPGTRLLVL.

J is TRBJ2-5 and V is TRBV18, with D possibly being TRBD1 (6 bases). The CDR3 runs 14 residues. From germline, CDR1 is KGHSH and CDR2 LQKENI. Between the trimmed V and J ends, which lost 2 bases and 0 bases, there was a span of 7 bases. Written as DNA, the CDR3 is TGTGCCAGCTCACCATGGACAGACCAAGAGACCCAGTACTTC. Protein product: CASSPWTDQETQYF.

The chain links TRBV15 to TRBJ2-1, with unresolved D. Trimming removed 2 bases from V and 5 bases from J, with 4 bases in between. The CDR3 is 12 residues long. Per germline, CDR1 LNHNV and CDR2 YYDKDF (reference sequence). The CDR3: CATSRKNNEQFF. CDR3 in DNA: TGTGCCACCAGCAGAAAAAACAATGAGCAGTTCTTC.

This chain connects TRBV2 to TRBJ1-1; D gene uncertain. The V gene lost 4 bases and the J gene lost 4 bases, with 13 bases spanning the gap. The CDR3 runs 14 residues. Germline CDR1 reads SNHLY; CDR2 reads FYNNEI. CDR3 nucleotides: TGTGCCAGCAGTGTAGCTGAAGGAGGCACTGAAGCTTTCTTT. Translated: CASSVAEGGTEAFF. Variable domain in full (rest from reference TRBV2 and TRBJ1-1): EPEVTQTPSHQVTQMGQEVILRCVPISNHLYFYWYRQILGQKVEFLVSFYNNEISEKSEIFDDQFSVERPDGSNFTLKIRSTKLEDSAMYFCASSVAEGGTEAFFGQGTRLTVV.

V usage is TRBV10-2 and J usage is TRBJ2-2, with 7 bases fitting TRBD2. The CDR3 is made up of 16 amino acids. The germline gives CDR1 WSHSY, CDR2 SAAADI. V gave up 4 bases and J gave up 1 base; unmatched junction bases: 6. Here the CDR3 reads CASSGPGGGNTGELFF. DNA for the CDR3: TGCGCCAGCAGTGGGCCTGGCGGGGGGAACACCGGGGAGCTGTTTTTT.

The chain has TRBV18 and TRBJ2-7, with D perhaps given as TRBD1 or TRBD2 (5 bases each). The CDR3 runs 16 residues. CDR1 is KGHSH and CDR2 is LQKENI in the germline V gene. V gave up 6 bases and J gave up 3 bases, with 21 bases separating them. This CDR3 is CASSQQRGQTDYEQYF. CDR3 bases: TGTGCCAGCTCGCAGCAGAGGGGCCAGACCGACTACGAGCAGTACTTC.

In regard to this clone: Other DNA sequences in this sample translate to the same CDR3. This rearrangement joins TRBV7-9 to TRBJ2-5; D unresolved. This CDR3 comprises 13 residues. V was cut by 1 base and J by 1 base, with 4 bases left in between. In germline, CDR1 is SEHNR, CDR2 FQNEAQ (reference sequence). The CDR3 DNA reads as TGTGCCAGCAGCTTAGATTCCCAAGAGACCCAGTACTTC. As protein: CASSLDSQETQYF. Drawing the rest from reference TRBV7-9 and TRBJ2-5, the complete variable domain is DTGVSQNPRHKITKRGQNVTFRCDPISEHNRLYWYRQTLGQGPEFLTYFQNEAQLEKSRLLSDRFSAERPKGSFSTLEIQRTEQGDSAMYLCASSLDSQETQYFGPGTRLLVL.

The chain has TRBV19 and TRBJ2-7, with 12 positions matching TRBD2. Germline values: CDR1 LNHDA, CDR2 SQIVND (reference sequence). The J segment lost 7 bases and the V segment lost 10 bases, leaving 11 bases of the junction unmatched. The CDR3 totals 14 residues. The CDR3 sequence is CATALAGGPGEQYF. CDR3 DNA: TGTGCCACCGCGCTAGCGGGAGGGCCCGGGGAGCAGTACTTC.

V is TRBV19 and J is TRBJ2-7, with TRBD2 identical over 14 bases. The CDR3 contains 15 residues. Germline CDR1 and CDR2: LNHDA and SQIVND (reference sequence). Trimming cost V 6 bases and J 6 bases; bases outside gene matches: 7. The CDR3 protein is CASSREGTSGSEQYF. CDR3 nucleotide sequence: TGTGCCAGTAGCCGCGAAGGGACTAGCGGGAGCGAGCAGTACTTC.

The rearrangement uses TRBV7-8 and TRBJ2-2, with TRBD2 as a possible D gene (6 bases). CDR3 length: 16 amino acids. V lost 6 bases and J 3 bases, leaving 17 bases between the germline ends. Looked up from germline, CDR1 is SGHVS and CDR2 is FQNEAQ. The CDR3 reads CASSSRLGLYTGELFF. DNA of the CDR3: TGTGCCAGCAGTTCACGACTAGGACTCTACACCGGGGAGCTGTTTTTT.

The chain is built from TRBV6-1 and TRBJ1-2; no clear D. This CDR3 region has 11 residues. V gave up 8 bases and J gave up 0 bases, with 4 bases separating them. Germline CDR1 reads MNHNS; CDR2 reads SASEGT. The CDR3 nucleotides are TGTGCCAGCCTGGCTAACTATGGCTACACCTTC. It specifies CASLANYGYTF.

The rearrangement links TRBV28 to TRBJ1-6; 10 nucleotides line up with TRBD1. CDR1 is MDHEN, CDR2 SYDVKM, per germline. V was pared by 3 bases and J by 11 bases, with 10 bases of the junction left unmatched. The length of the CDR3 is 16 residues. The DNA of the CDR3 is TGTGCCAGCAGTTTGCTGGACAGGGGGGGATTTACACCCCTCCACTTT. This gives the protein CASSLLDRGGFTPLHF. The whole variable domain, remainder taken from reference TRBV28 and TRBJ1-6, is DVKVTQSSRYLVKRTGEKVFLECVQDMDHENMFWYRQDPGLGLRLIYFSYDVKMKEKGDIPEGYSVSREKKERFSLILESASTNQTSMYLCASSLLDRGGFTPLHFGNGTRLTVT.

The chain links TRBV18 to TRBJ1-6; D possibly corresponds to TRBD1 (5 bases). Looked up from germline, CDR1 is KGHSH and CDR2 is LQKENI. This CDR3 is built from 16 residues. V was shortened by 8 bases and J by 4 bases, with 18 bases between the two germline ends. The CDR3 protein is CASTLDGGVYNSPLHF. CDR3 nucleotides: TGTGCCAGCACGCTTGACGGGGGGGTTTATAATTCACCCCTCCACTTT.

The rearrangement joins TRBV28 to TRBJ2-2; D remains ambiguous. The CDR3 consists of 18 residues. Trimming cost V 7 bases and J 0 bases, with 21 bases left between them. Per germline, CDR1 MDHEN and CDR2 SYDVKM. CDR3 coding DNA: TGTGCCAGCACCGGTGTTTGGTGGCAGTTACCGAACACCGGGGAGCTGTTTTTT. Translated, it gives CASTGVWWQLPNTGELFF.

The V and J genes are TRBV6-6 and TRBJ1-2; no reliable D call. CDR1 MNHNY and CDR2 SVGAGI come from the germline V gene (reference sequence). Trimming removed 4 bases at V and 1 base at J, with 13 bases between. The CDR3 contains 15 residues. The CDR3 here is CASSFYQHSNYGYTF. In DNA, the CDR3 is TGTGCCAGCAGTTTCTACCAGCACAGTAACTATGGCTACACCTTC.

This clone was seen once. J is TRBJ1-4 and V is TRBV7-2; maybe TRBD1 (5 bases). The CDR3 contains 15 residues. Germline V gene sequence: CDR1 SGHTA, CDR2 FQGNSA. Trimming pared 5 bases from V and 2 bases from J, leaving 12 bases between. This chain's CDR3 is CASSATGGTNEKLFF. The DNA of the CDR3 is TGTGCCAGCAGCGCGACCGGGGGGACTAATGAAAAACTGTTTTTT.

V is TRBV5-1 and J is TRBJ2-1; D is ambiguous. The germline CDR1 and CDR2 sequences are SGHRS and YFSETQ. V lost 0 bases and J lost 7, with 14 bases in between. This CDR3 contains 15 residues. The CDR3 loop reads CASSLVGNPENEQFF. CDR3 nucleotide sequence: TGCGCCAGCAGCTTGGTTGGTAACCCGGAGAATGAGCAGTTCTTC.